The 21 T cell receptor beta chains given below trace back to one sample, sequenced in a study of monozygotic twins with inflammatory bowel disease. TCRdb reprocessed the 5' RACE reads; each CDR3 protein has one entry and no DNA is given. Its clone listing holds 300,000 to 450,000 distinct CDR3 sequences. Sequenced input: blood. These receptor sequences come from a human donor with ulcerative colitis or Crohn's disease, or a healthy co-twin of an affected twin (not recorded which).

The chain employs TRBV7-2 and TRBJ2-3; without DNA, the TCRdb call of TRBD2 cannot be checked. Germline values: CDR1 SGHTA, CDR2 FQGNSA. There are 14 residues in the CDR3. The CDR3 spells CASSLGGPTDTQYF.

V is TRBV29-1 and J is TRBJ1-4. Germline V lookup: CDR1 SQVTM, CDR2 ANQGSEA. CDR3 size: 14 residues. CDR3 protein: CSVRASATNEKLFF.

The V gene is TRBV6-6, the J gene TRBJ1-1. Germline lookup yields CDR1 MNHNY and CDR2 SVGAGI (reference sequence). This CDR3 comprises 13 residues. The CDR3: CASSYPQNTEAFF.

The chain employs TRBV2 and TRBJ1-3; checking the TCRdb D call of TRBD1 is not possible without DNA. From germline, CDR1 is SNHLY and CDR2 FYNNEI. The CDR3 is 13 amino acids. The CDR3 loop reads CASRWDTGNTIYF.

The chain has TRBV5-6 and TRBJ1-5. There are 12 residues in the CDR3. CDR1 and CDR2 (germline): SGHDT, YYEEEE. CDR3 in amino acids: CASSLYDQPQHF.

This chain joins TRBV6-1 and TRBJ2-2; the D gene TCRdb calls, TRBD1, cannot be checked with no DNA. CDR3 length: 16 residues. Germline V gene data show CDR1 as MNHNS and CDR2 as SASEGT. Here the CDR3 reads CATTSRGGRYTGELFF.

V gene TRBV5-1 combines with J gene TRBJ2-5; with no DNA, the TCRdb D assignment of TRBD2 cannot be verified. This CDR3 has 17 amino acids. Germline CDR1 reads SGHRS; CDR2 reads YFSETQ. The CDR3 reads CASSLERLAGGPETQYF.

This chain's CDR3 is CASSFGTGGTQPQHF. V and J are TRBV7-2 and TRBJ1-5; TCRdb calls TRBD1, which cannot be checked without DNA. CDR3 length: 15 amino acids. The germline V gene has CDR1 SGHTA and CDR2 FQGNSA.

The rearrangement uses TRBV20-1 and TRBJ2-5; TCRdb picks TRBD2, but there is no DNA to check that call. CDR3 length: 14 amino acids. Looked up from germline, CDR1 is DFQATT and CDR2 is SNEGSKA (reference sequence). The CDR3 region is CSARQRRRGETQYF.

This rearrangement joins TRBV6-1 to TRBJ2-4; TCRdb calls TRBD2, which cannot be checked without DNA. The CDR3 has 17 residues. Germline V gene data show CDR1 as MNHNS and CDR2 as SASEGT. This chain's CDR3 is CASSRTSGGTAKNIQYF.

This chain joins TRBV6-5 and TRBJ2-1; the D call from TCRdb, TRBD1, cannot be confirmed without DNA. CDR3 size: 15 residues. The germline V gene encodes CDR1 MNHEY and CDR2 SVGAGI. The CDR3 reads CASSYGDRGDNEQFF.

The J gene is TRBJ1-2, the V gene TRBV12-3 or TRBV12-4; TCRdb proposes TRBD1, but this gene call is untestable without DNA. CDR3 length: 15 amino acids. The CDR3 here is CASSFGANPNYGYTF.

V usage is TRBV11-2 and J usage is TRBJ2-1; TCRdb's D gene call, TRBD2, goes unchecked for lack of DNA. The CDR3 runs 14 residues. Germline V gives CDR1 SGHAT, CDR2 FQNNGV. The CDR3 is CASSLRQGDNEQFF.

This chain joins TRBV4-3 and TRBJ2-7; TCRdb selects TRBD1, and the lack of DNA leaves this call unchecked. The CDR3 loop spans 16 amino acids. Germline V gives CDR1 LGHNA, CDR2 YSLEER. CDR3 in amino acids: CASSQDRAGVSYEQYF.

V gene TRBV7-9 combines with J gene TRBJ2-2. This CDR3 is 13 amino acids long. Looked up from germline, CDR1 is SEHNR and CDR2 is FQNEAQ (reference sequence). The CDR3: CASSLGSLGELFF.

The chain couples TRBV5-1 to TRBJ2-7; TCRdb gives TRBD1 as the D gene, but with no DNA this cannot be confirmed. Germline V lookup: CDR1 SGHRS, CDR2 YFSETQ. This CDR3 is built from 14 residues. The chain's CDR3 is CASSPTGTGGEQYF.

The chain is built from TRBV7-9 and TRBJ1-6; no DNA is available, so the TRBD1 call from TCRdb remains unchecked. The CDR3 has 16 residues. Germline V CDR1 and CDR2: SEHNR, FQNEAQ (reference sequence). The CDR3 protein is CASSSSHGTDNSPLHF.

This chain links TRBV7-9 with TRBJ1-4; TCRdb's D gene call, TRBD1, goes unchecked for lack of DNA. The CDR3 is 13 residues long. In germline, CDR1 is SEHNR, CDR2 FQNEAQ (reference sequence). Here the CDR3 reads CASSSGQSEKLFF.

The rearrangement links TRBV4-3 to TRBJ1-1; TCRdb's assignment of TRBD1 cannot be checked, as there is no DNA. The CDR3 spans 16 residues. Germline-derived CDR1 and CDR2 are LGHNA and YSLEER. CDR3 region: CASSLRQGFSVTEAFF.

The V call is TRBV5-1, the J call TRBJ1-5. The germline gives CDR1 SGHRS, CDR2 YFSETQ. This CDR3 comprises 13 residues. The CDR3 loop is CASSLMVDQPQHF. Full variable domain (rest looked up from reference TRBV5-1 and TRBJ1-5): KAGVTQTPRYLIKTRGQQVTLSCSPISGHRSVSWYQQTPGQGLQFLFEYFSETQRNKGNFPGRFSGRQFSNSRSEMNVSTLELGDSALYLCASSLMVDQPQHFGDGTRLSIL.

The chain uses TRBV7-2 and TRBJ2-5; TCRdb gives TRBD2 as the D gene, but with no DNA this cannot be confirmed. Looked up from germline, CDR1 is SGHTA and CDR2 is FQGNSA. The CDR3 covers 15 residues. This CDR3 is CASSLGWASSETQYF.